These 15 T cell receptor beta chains were sequenced from one sample in a study of OX40 agonist ivuxolimab in advanced cancers. Here immunoSEQ multiplex PCR was the method, and the copy in TCRdb shows in-frame clones only, minus some. In the table there are roughly 89,000 clones, 80% to 90% of which are singletons. The sample here was CD4+ or CD8+ T cells sorted from blood, taken in a trial of the OX40 agonist ivuxolimab. Receptors originate from an adult with an advanced solid tumor such as melanoma, head and neck, liver or kidney cancer.

This chain joins TRBV11-3 and TRBJ2-3, with D perhaps matching TRBD1 or TRBD2 (6 bases each). Germline V gene sequence: CDR1 SGHNT, CDR2 YENEEA. Between the trimmed V and J ends, which lost 1 base and 0 bases, there was a span of 11 bases. CDR3 length: 16 residues. DNA of the CDR3: TGTGCCAGCAGCTTAGGGGTGGGGGGCAGCACAGATACGCAGTATTTT. This sequence encodes CASSLGVGGSTDTQYF. The full variable domain, rest sourced from reference TRBV11-3 and TRBJ2-3, is EAGVVQSPRYKIIEKKQPVAFWCNPISGHNTLYWYLQNLGQGPELLIRYENEEAVDDSQLPKDRFSAERLKGVDSTLKIQPAELGDSAVYLCASSLGVGGSTDTQYFGPGTRLTVL.

The chain joins TRBV5-8 to TRBJ2-5, with 7 bases identical to TRBD2. Per germline, CDR1 SGHTS and CDR2 YDEGEE. The CDR3 sequence is 14 residues long. The V and J ends lost 4 bases and 3 bases, in that order; junction bases with no gene match: 6. CDR3 in amino acids: CASSLGTIKETQYF. The CDR3 DNA is TGTGCCAGCAGCCTCGGGACTATAAAAGAGACCCAGTACTTC.

The count of this clone is one. This chain uses TRBV7-6 with TRBJ1-5; 8 positions agree with TRBD1. With V trimmed by 5 bases and J by 5 bases, 8 bases remained unmatched. This CDR3 comprises 15 residues. Germline V gene sequence: CDR1 SGHVS, CDR2 FNYEAQ. The CDR3 nucleotides read TGTGCCAGCAGCCCCCGGGCAGGGGGCGATCAGCCCCAGCATTTT. It encodes CASSPRAGGDQPQHF.

This chain links TRBV19 with TRBJ1-2; 8 bases map to TRBD1. The CDR3 covers 12 residues. In germline, CDR1 is LNHDA, CDR2 SQIVND (reference sequence). This CDR3 is CATGVQGEGYTF. The DNA for the CDR3 is TGTGCGACGGGAGTACAGGGGGAAGGCTACACCTTC.

The chain combines TRBV6-1 with TRBJ2-7; 9 nucleotides match TRBD1. Germline V gene sequence: CDR1 MNHNS, CDR2 SASEGT. V gave up 6 bases and J gave up 9 bases; unmatched junction bases: 3. The CDR3 totals 11 residues. The CDR3, as DNA: TGTGCCAGCAGCTCGGGACAGGGGCAGTACTTC. Its protein is CASSSGQGQYF.

This clone has only a few counts. This chain's CDR3 is CAWSPFTQGKSNQPQHF. Written as DNA, the CDR3 is TGTGCCTGGAGCCCCTTTACACAGGGAAAGAGCAATCAGCCCCAGCATTTT. This chain joins TRBV30 and TRBJ1-5; D perhaps matches TRBD1 (6 bases). CDR3 length equals 17 residues. Germline CDR1 GTSNPN, CDR2 SVGIG (reference sequence). V lost 3 bases to trimming and J lost 1 base, with 19 bases between them.

CDR3: CHYEEKSRVDSGNTIYF. In nucleotides, the CDR3 is TGTCACTACGAAGAGAAATCTCGGGTGGACTCTGGAAACACCATATATTTT. The V and J genes are TRBV30 and TRBJ1-3; unclear D gene. The V gene's germline CDR1 is GTSNPN and CDR2 SVGIG (reference sequence). The CDR3 extends over 17 amino acids. Using reference TRBV30 and TRBJ1-3 for the parts outside the CDR3, the full variable domain is SQTIHQWPATLVQPVGSPLSLECTVEGTSNPNLYWYRQAAGRGLQLLFYSVGIGQISSEVPQNLSASRPQDRQFILSSKKLLLSDSGFYLCHYEEKSRVDSGNTIYFGEGSWLTVV.

CDR3 sequence reads: CASSPSPGQPGWGNYGYTF. DNA of the CDR3: TGTGCCAGCAGTCCTTCCCCGGGACAACCTGGATGGGGCAACTATGGCTACACCTTC. The rearrangement links TRBV27 to TRBJ1-2; D might be TRBD1 (6 bases). Germline values: CDR1 MNHEY, CDR2 SMNVEV (reference sequence). The CDR3 has 19 amino acids. V gave up 5 bases and J gave up 2 bases, with 27 bases separating them.

This clone appeared a few times. This sequence joins TRBV2 and TRBJ2-3; maybe TRBD2 (5 bases). CDR1 and CDR2 from the germline V gene are SNHLY and FYNNEI. V dropped 10 bases and J dropped 2 bases, with 19 bases sitting between them. The CDR3 loop spans 15 amino acids. The CDR3 DNA reads TGTGCCACTAGGCCCCGGGGATCTACCACAGATACGCAGTATTTT. It specifies CATRPRGSTTDTQYF.

The rearrangement joins TRBV6-6 to TRBJ2-7; the match to TRBD1 covers 9 bases. The CDR3 runs 15 residues. J gave up 4 bases and V 0 bases, and 4 bases lay outside the gene matches. CDR1 and CDR2 (germline): MNHNY, SVGAGI (reference sequence). The CDR3 here is CASSYSGTGRYEQYF. The CDR3 coding sequence is TGTGCCAGCAGTTACTCTGGGACAGGGCGGTACGAGCAGTACTTC.

The chain carries TRBV4-1 and TRBJ1-6, with no clear D. The CDR3 extends over 15 amino acids. V gave up 3 bases and J gave up 8 bases, with 14 bases separating them. The germline CDR1 and CDR2 sequences are MGHRA and YSYEKL. DNA for the CDR3: TGCGCCAGCAGCCATGTATTCCGGACCGATTCACCCCTCCACTTT. Its protein is CASSHVFRTDSPLHF.

CDR3 loop: CASSQFQGPTEKLFF. The CDR3 region has the DNA TGCGCCAGCAGCCAGTTCCAGGGGCCCACTGAAAAACTGTTTTTT. The chain combines TRBV4-3 with TRBJ1-4; D might be TRBD1 (6 bases). This CDR3 has 15 amino acids. CDR1 is LGHNA and CDR2 is YSLEER in the germline V gene. V was shortened by 3 bases and J by 7 bases, with 15 bases between the two germline ends.

V usage is TRBV28 and J usage is TRBJ2-4; D may be TRBD1 (6 bases). Germline CDR1 MDHEN, CDR2 SYDVKM. V was trimmed by 5 bases and J by 0 bases, leaving 23 bases between them. CDR3 length: 19 amino acids. CDR3 in amino acids: CASSPWRIRDILAKNIQYF. For the CDR3, the DNA is TGTGCCAGCAGTCCGTGGAGGATCCGGGACATTTTAGCCAAAAACATTCAGTACTTC.

The rearrangement links TRBV28 to TRBJ1-5; 8 nucleotides match TRBD1. Unmatched junction bases numbered 8, after V lost 6 bases and J lost 7 bases. The CDR3 sequence is 14 residues long. Germline V gene sequence: CDR1 MDHEN, CDR2 SYDVKM. CDR3 bases: TGTGCCAGCAGGCCGACAGGGGACGAACAGCCCCAGCATTTT. Its translation: CASRPTGDEQPQHF.

The chain combines TRBV6-4 with TRBJ2-2; 8 nucleotides match TRBD1. The germline V gene encodes CDR1 MRHNA and CDR2 SNTAGT. Trimming removed 6 bases from V and 6 bases from J; junction bases left unmatched: 6. The CDR3 loop spans 14 amino acids. This CDR3 reads CASSRTGQAGELFF. CDR3 in DNA: TGTGCCAGCAGCCGGACAGGGCAGGCCGGGGAGCTGTTTTTT.